The clone carrying this TCR beta chain has more than one count but fewer than ten. The antigen is not known. The ends lost 7 bases at V and 5 bases at J; junction bases unmatched: 10. CDR3 length: 15 amino acids. Germline V gene sequence: CDR1 SGHRS, CDR2 YFSETQ. This entry belongs to a study of CD8+ T cells in alopecia areata. Overall study results and limits: There were also resident alphabeta T cells of normal skin sequenced in scalp samples.

Noted treatment: oral pan-JAK inhibitor, 5-10 mg twice daily. Lesional scalp tissue (obtained by punch biopsy) and peripheral blood were collected from alopecia areata patients. In each case, RNA was isolated and then reverse transcribed into cDNA as the sequencing template. The assay was immunoSEQ multiplex PCR, and TCRdb's table has in-frame clones only and misses some. The repertoire includes around 150,000 clones, just over 65% of them detected once, and 0.9% to 1% sits in the top ten. The rearrangement joins TRBV5-1 to TRBJ2-5; 11 bases agree with TRBD2. The TCR comes from a human donor with alopecia areata. Sequences were derived from CD4+ T cells sorted from blood, sampled at week 4, from a patient treated with tofacitinib. CDR3 in DNA: TGCGCCAGCCTCCCACTAGCGGGGGCGGGGGAGACCCAGTACTTC. Amino acid sequence: CASLPLAGAGETQYF.